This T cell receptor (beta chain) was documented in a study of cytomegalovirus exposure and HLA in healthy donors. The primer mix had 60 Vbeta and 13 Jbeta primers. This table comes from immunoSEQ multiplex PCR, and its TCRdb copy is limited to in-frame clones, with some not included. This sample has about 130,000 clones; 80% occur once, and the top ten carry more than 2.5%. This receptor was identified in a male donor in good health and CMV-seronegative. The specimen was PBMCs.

DNA for the CDR3: TGTGCCAGTAAAATCCAGGCGACCAATCAGCCCCAGCATTTT. It is translated as CASKIQATNQPQHF. V gene TRBV19 combines with J gene TRBJ1-5; D is uncertain. The CDR3 loop spans 14 amino acids. Trimming pared 7 bases from V and 3 bases from J, leaving 13 bases between. In germline, CDR1 is LNHDA, CDR2 SQIVND (reference sequence). Variable domain in full (rest from reference TRBV19 and TRBJ1-5): DGGITQSPKYLFRKEGQNVTLSCEQNLNHDAMYWYRQDPGQGLRLIYYSQIVNDFQKGDIAEGYSVSREKKESFPLTVTSAQKNPTAFYLCASKIQATNQPQHFGDGTRLSIL.